This T cell receptor (beta chain) derives from a study of T-cell reconstitution after alpha-beta-depleted transplantation in children. Trimming took 2 bases from V and 2 from J, leaving 9 bases between them. This CDR3 comprises 14 residues. Looked up from germline, CDR1 is MNHEY and CDR2 is SVGAGI. Unique molecular identifiers were incorporated into the prepared TCRbeta library. A single record per CDR3 protein comes from TCRdb applying MiXCR to the PCR reads. The repertoire holds about a million distinct CDR3 sequences, with under 30% as singletons. The receptor was isolated from a boy under two years old who had a stem cell transplant for SCID, so the T cells may come from the graft donor. The source was PBMCs, mostly from graft donor cells, collected 360 days after TCRalphabeta/CD19-depleted stem cell transplant. The V and J genes are TRBV6-5 and TRBJ1-1; D may be TRBD1 (6 bases). The CDR3 nucleotides read TGTGCCAGCAGTTACCGACAGGATAACACTGAAGCTTTCTTT. This codes for CASSYRQDNTEAFF.